This record looks at one T cell receptor beta chain sequence and its context. Its antigen remains unknown. The data derive from a study of cytomegalovirus exposure and HLA in healthy donors. The PCR employed 60 Vbeta primers together with 13 Jbeta primers. TCRdb keeps only in-frame clones here, not all; method: immunoSEQ multiplex PCR. There are approximately 180,000 clones in the sample, with under 6.5% held by the top ten. Study-wide results and caveats: About 87% or about 30% of the time was how often most TCR beta V segments were productive, according to an earlier analysis.

Trimming pared 0 bases from V and 1 base from J, leaving 4 bases between. The CDR3 spans 13 residues. Per germline, CDR1 SGDLS and CDR2 YYNGEE. The chain uses TRBV9 and TRBJ1-2, with D unclear. Material for sequencing was PBMCs. This TCR came from a man aged 25 to 40 in good health and CMV-seronegative. The CDR3 nucleotides read TGTGCCAGCAGCGTAGACAGTAACTATGGCTACACCTTC. The encoded protein is CASSVDSNYGYTF.